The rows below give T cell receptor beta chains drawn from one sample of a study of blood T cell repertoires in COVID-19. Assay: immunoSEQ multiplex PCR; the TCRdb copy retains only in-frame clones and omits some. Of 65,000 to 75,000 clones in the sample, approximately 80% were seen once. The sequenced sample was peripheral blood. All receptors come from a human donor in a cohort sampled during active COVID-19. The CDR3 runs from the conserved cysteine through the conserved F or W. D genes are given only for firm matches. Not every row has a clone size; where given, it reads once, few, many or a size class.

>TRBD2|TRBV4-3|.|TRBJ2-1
CASSQDYSGLHNEQFF
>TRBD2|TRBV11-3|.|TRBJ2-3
CASSLVGGTQYF
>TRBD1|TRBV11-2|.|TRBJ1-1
CASSLDGQGREAFF
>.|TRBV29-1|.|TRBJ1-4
CSVRGSAEKLFF
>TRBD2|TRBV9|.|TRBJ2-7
CASSVGTSGNILNEQYF
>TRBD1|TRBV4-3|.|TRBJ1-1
CASSQDPRTGRTEAFF
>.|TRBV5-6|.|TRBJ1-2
CASSLGPPDGYTF
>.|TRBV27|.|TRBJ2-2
CASSLERLPGELFF
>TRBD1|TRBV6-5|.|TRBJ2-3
CASSFDRDSTDTQYF
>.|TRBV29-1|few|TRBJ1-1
CSVEVTATEAFF
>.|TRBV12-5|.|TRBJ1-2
CARPPRGYGYGYTF
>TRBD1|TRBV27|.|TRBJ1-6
CASSNPGQGLVAPLHF
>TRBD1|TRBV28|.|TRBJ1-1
CASSLRRDRGAFF
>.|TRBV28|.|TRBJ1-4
CASSAVIEVATNEKLFF
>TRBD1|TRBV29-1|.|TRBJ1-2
CSGTTGGVYGYTF
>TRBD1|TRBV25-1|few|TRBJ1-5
CASSESAPGQGANQPQHF
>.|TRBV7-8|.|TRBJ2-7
CASSLGGDSYEQYF
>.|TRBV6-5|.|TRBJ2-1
CASSLGLAKGIEQFF
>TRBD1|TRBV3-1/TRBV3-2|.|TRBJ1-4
CASSQGTGERREKLFF
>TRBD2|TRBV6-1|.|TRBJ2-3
CASSEGGRASDTQYF
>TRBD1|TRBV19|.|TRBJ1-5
CASAGTGLYQPQHF
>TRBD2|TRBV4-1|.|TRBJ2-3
CASSPGLAGGPTDTQYF
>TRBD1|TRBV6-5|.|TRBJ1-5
CASNTDRDQPQHF
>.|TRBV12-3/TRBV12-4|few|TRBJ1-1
CASSFGGNTEAFF
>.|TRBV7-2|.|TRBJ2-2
CASSSPRVVAGELFF
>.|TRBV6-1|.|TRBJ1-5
CASSDKRGGPDQPQHF
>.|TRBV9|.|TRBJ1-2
CASSPTGGYTF
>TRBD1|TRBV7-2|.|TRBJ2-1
CASSEGAPAYNEQFF
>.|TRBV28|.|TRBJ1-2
CASSSINYGYTF
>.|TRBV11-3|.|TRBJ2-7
CASSPLDSYEQYF
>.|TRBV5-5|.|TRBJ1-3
CASRLGQDSGNTIYF
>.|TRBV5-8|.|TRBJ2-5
CASSSLKQGGQETQYF
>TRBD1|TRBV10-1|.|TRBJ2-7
CASSESKGQTYEQYF
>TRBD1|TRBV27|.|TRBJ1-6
CASSPRQGHSPLHF
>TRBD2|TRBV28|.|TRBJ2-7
CASSLLASGSYEQYF
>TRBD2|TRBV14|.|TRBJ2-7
CASSQPGTRRYEQYF
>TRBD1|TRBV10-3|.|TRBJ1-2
CASVGQGDGYTF